The table lists the clone carrying this TCR beta chain with a few counts. The entry originates in a study of blood T cells in healthy people across ages. Alongside a J-beta primer mix, a sample-barcoded 5' primer served in a second PCR lasting about 7 to 11 cycles. From the 5' RACE reads, TCRdb called clonotypes with MiXCR, one entry per CDR3 protein. The table shows about 1.6 million distinct CDR3 sequences, with roughly 32% occurring only once. V lost 2 bases to trimming and J lost 2 bases; unmatched junction nucleotides: 5. The germline CDR1 and CDR2 sequences are MNHEY and SVGAGI. CDR3 size: 16 residues.

This receptor was taken from a woman aged 25 to 39 in good health. The sequencing sample was made of blood. This chain joins TRBV6-5 and TRBJ2-5; 10 positions agree with TRBD1. The CDR3, as DNA: TGTGCCAGCAGTTACAGTTGGACAGGGGGACAAGAGACCCAGTACTTC. Translating it yields CASSYSWTGGQETQYF.